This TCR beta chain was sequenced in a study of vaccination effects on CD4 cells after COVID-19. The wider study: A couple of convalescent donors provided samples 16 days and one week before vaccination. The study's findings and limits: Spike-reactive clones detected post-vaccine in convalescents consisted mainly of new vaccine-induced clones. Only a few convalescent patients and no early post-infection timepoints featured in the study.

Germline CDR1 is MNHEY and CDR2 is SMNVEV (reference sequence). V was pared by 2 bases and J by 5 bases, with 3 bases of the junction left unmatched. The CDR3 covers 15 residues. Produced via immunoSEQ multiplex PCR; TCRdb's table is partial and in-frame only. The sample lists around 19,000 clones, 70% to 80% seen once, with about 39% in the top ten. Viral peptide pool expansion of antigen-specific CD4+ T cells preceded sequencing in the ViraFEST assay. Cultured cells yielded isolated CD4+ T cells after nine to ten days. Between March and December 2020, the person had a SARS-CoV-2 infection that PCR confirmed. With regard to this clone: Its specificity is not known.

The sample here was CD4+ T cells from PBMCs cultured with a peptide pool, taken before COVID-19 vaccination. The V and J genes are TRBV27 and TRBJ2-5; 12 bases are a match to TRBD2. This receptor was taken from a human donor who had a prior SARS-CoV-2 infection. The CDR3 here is CASSLRLAGEETQYF. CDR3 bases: TGTGCCAGCAGTTTACGACTAGCGGGAGAGGAGACCCAGTACTTC.